These T cell receptor beta chains were read from a single sample in a study of early T cells in non-severe SARS-CoV-2 infection. TCRdb itself ran the 5' RACE reads through MiXCR, one entry per CDR3 protein. The table records roughly 50,000 distinct CDR3 sequences, around a tenth of them present only once. The specimen sequenced was whole blood. These receptors were obtained from an adult who was a healthcare worker with PCR-confirmed SARS-CoV-2 infection or an uninfected control (not recorded which). The CDR3 runs from the conserved cysteine through the conserved F or W. The D gene is left open where the match is weak. Some rows mark clone size as missing; the rest say once, few, many or name a class of expanded clone.

J gene	V gene	D gene	clone size	CDR3 protein	CDR3 DNA
TRBJ2-7	TRBV12-3/TRBV12-4	TRBD2	many	CASSLGPSGAYEQYF	TGTGCCAGCAGTTTAGGTCCTAGCGGGGCCTACGAGCAGTACTTC
TRBJ2-7	TRBV6-5	NA	many	CASSYSPGRTYEQYF	TGTGCCAGCAGTTACAGCCCGGGGAGGACCTACGAGCAGTACTTC
TRBJ1-5	TRBV4-2	NA	many	CASSSTGFGNQPQHF	TGTGCCAGCAGCTCTACAGGGTTTGGCAATCAGCCCCAGCATTTT
TRBJ1-1	TRBV27	TRBD1	few	CASRTGTALEAFF	TGTGCCAGCAGGACCGGGACAGCGCTAGAAGCTTTCTTT
TRBJ2-2	TRBV3-1	TRBD2	few	CASSQGLAGGTGELFF	TGTGCCAGCAGCCAGGGACTAGCGGGGGGCACCGGGGAGCTGTTTTTT
TRBJ2-1	TRBV21-1	NA	NA	CASSRNMGTLSSYNEQFF	TGTGCCAGCAGCAGAAATATGGGGACACTGAGCTCCTACAATGAGCAGTTCTTC
TRBJ1-5	TRBV28	NA	many	CASSIGYRPPQHF	TGTGCCAGCAGCATAGGATACCGGCCGCCCCAGCATTTT
TRBJ1-2	TRBV5-1	TRBD1	many	CASSSGQGANYGYTF	TGCGCCAGCAGCTCGGGACAGGGGGCTAACTATGGCTACACCTTC
TRBJ2-3	TRBV21-1	NA	few	CASSKGVTFDADTQYF	TGTGCCAGCAGCAAAGGGGTCACCTTTGACGCAGATACGCAGTATTTT
TRBJ2-4	TRBV18	TRBD1	many	CASSDATGALVKNIQYF	TGTGCCAGCTCCGACGCAACAGGGGCGCTAGTCAAAAACATTCAGTACTTC
TRBJ2-3	TRBV12-3/TRBV12-4	TRBD1	many	CASSFGGQGSDTQYF	TGTGCCAGCAGTTTCGGGGGACAGGGGTCAGATACGCAGTATTTT
TRBJ1-1	TRBV20-1	NA	many	CSASRPQGNTEAFF	TGCAGTGCTAGCCGCCCACAGGGGAACACTGAAGCTTTCTTT
TRBJ2-1	TRBV28	TRBD1	many	CASNTQGSTYNEQFF	TGTGCCAGCAACACACAGGGGAGCACCTACAATGAGCAGTTCTTC
TRBJ1-4	TRBV3-1	TRBD1	many	CASSQSDRADEKLFF	TGTGCCAGCAGCCAATCAGACAGGGCGGATGAAAAACTGTTTTTT
TRBJ2-1	TRBV7-3	TRBD2	few	CASSPGGSYNEQFF	TGTGCCAGCAGCCCCGGGGGGTCCTACAATGAGCAGTTCTTC
TRBJ2-5	TRBV27	NA	medium-sized	CASSLAPRSTAQYF	TGTGCCAGCAGTTTGGCACCTAGATCTACGGCCCAGTACTTC
TRBJ1-1	TRBV2	TRBD1	few	CASSRQGPTEAFF	TGTGCCAGCAGCCGACAGGGGCCCACTGAAGCTTTCTTT
TRBJ1-6	TRBV6-6	TRBD1	many	CASSYSGQDNSPLHF	TGTGCCAGCAGTTACTCGGGACAGGATAATTCACCCCTCCACTTT
TRBJ2-5	TRBV20-1	NA	few	CSARDLTVQETQYF	TGCAGTGCTAGAGATCTGACAGTCCAAGAGACCCAGTACTTC
TRBJ2-1	TRBV4-1	NA	many	CASSFRTVNNEQFF	TGCGCCAGCAGCTTCCGGACGGTAAACAATGAGCAGTTCTTC
TRBJ1-1	TRBV27	NA	NA	CASSLSGVRGMNTEAFF	TGTGCCAGCAGTTTGAGTGGGGTCAGGGGAATGAACACTGAAGCTTTCTTT
TRBJ1-5	TRBV11-2	NA	few	CASSLATDQPQHF	TGTGCCAGCAGCTTAGCCACGGATCAACCCCAGCATTTT
TRBJ1-2	TRBV12-3/TRBV12-4	NA	NA	CASSKRISTGDGYTF	TGTGCCAGCAGTAAACGCATCTCGACAGGTGATGGCTACACCTTC
TRBJ2-1	TRBV6-1	NA	many	CASTSRRDEQFF	TGTGCCAGCACCTCAAGGAGGGATGAGCAGTTCTTC
TRBJ1-5	TRBV28	NA	many	CASTRLAQPQHF	TGTGCCAGCACCAGGTTGGCACAGCCCCAGCATTTT
TRBJ1-2	TRBV7-9	NA	many	CASSQSGLNYGYTF	TGTGCCAGCAGCCAATCGGGCCTTAACTATGGCTACACCTTC
TRBJ1-2	TRBV30	NA	few	CATQDSYGYTF	TGTGCTACCCAGGACAGCTATGGCTACACCTTC
TRBJ2-7	TRBV29-1	TRBD2	few	CSVGASGSLEQYF	TGCAGCGTTGGGGCTAGCGGGAGCCTCGAGCAGTACTTC
TRBJ1-5	TRBV2	NA	NA	CASELTAVEPSNQPQHF	TGTGCCAGCGAATTAACGGCGGTGGAGCCTAGCAATCAGCCCCAGCATTTT
TRBJ1-1	TRBV5-1	NA	NA	CASRNHMGQMNTEAFF	TGCGCCAGCAGAAACCATATGGGGCAGATGAACACTGAAGCTTTCTTT
TRBJ1-6	TRBV28	NA	NA	CATYRAPLGSPLHF	TGTGCCACGTATAGGGCTCCCTTGGGTTCACCCCTCCACTTT
TRBJ2-1	TRBV14	NA	few	CASSQDIHNEQFF	TGTGCCAGCAGCCAAGACATCCACAATGAGCAGTTCTTC
TRBJ2-1	TRBV28	NA	many	CASSVDSYNEQFF	TGTGCCAGCAGTGTGGACTCCTACAATGAGCAGTTCTTC
TRBJ1-1	TRBV12-3/TRBV12-4	TRBD1	many	CASSPSGTGATEAFF	TGTGCCAGCAGTCCTTCCGGGACAGGGGCCACTGAAGCTTTCTTT
TRBJ2-1	TRBV4-2	NA	few	CASSRIRDTLYNEQFF	TGTGCCAGCAGCCGGATCCGGGACACCCTCTACAATGAGCAGTTCTTC
TRBJ1-4	TRBV21-1	NA	NA	CASTPIPIWMGNEKLFF	TGTGCCAGCACCCCCATCCCCATTTGGATGGGTAATGAAAAACTGTTTTTT
TRBJ1-1	TRBV29-1	NA	many	CSVARAGEYTEAFF	TGCAGCGTTGCCCGGGCGGGGGAGTACACTGAAGCTTTCTTT
TRBJ1-1	TRBV18	NA	many	CASSPSGQTNTEAFF	TGTGCCAGCTCACCGAGTGGACAGACCAACACTGAAGCTTTCTTT
TRBJ2-1	TRBV6-2/TRBV6-3	NA	NA	CASSYWNEQFF	TGTGCCAGCAGTTACTGGAATGAGCAGTTCTTC
TRBJ2-2	TRBV20-1	NA	many	CSARPPGRNVRELFF	TGCAGTGCTAGACCACCGGGGCGAAACGTAAGGGAGCTGTTTTTT
TRBJ1-1	TRBV19	NA	NA	CASNHRGGSTEAFF	TGTGCCAGTAACCATAGAGGGGGAAGCACTGAAGCTTTCTTT
TRBJ2-7	TRBV7-2	TRBD1	many	CASSLLTGQGNEQYF	TGTGCCAGCAGCTTGCTCACGGGACAGGGGAACGAGCAGTACTTC
TRBJ2-1	TRBV4-1	TRBD2	many	CASRPSGSYNEQFF	TGCGCCAGCAGGCCTAGCGGGAGCTACAATGAGCAGTTCTTC
TRBJ2-7	TRBV5-1	NA	NA	CASSLHSTGGITYEQYF	TGCGCCAGCAGCTTGCATTCTACAGGTGGAATAACCTACGAGCAGTACTTC
TRBJ1-4	TRBV7-2	TRBD1	NA	CASRQGQGRNEKLFF	TGTGCCAGCAGACAAGGACAGGGACGTAATGAAAAACTGTTTTTT
TRBJ2-3	TRBV2	NA	NA	CASSDPVEEPKGTSTDTQYF	TGTGCCAGCAGTGACCCGGTTGAGGAGCCCAAAGGGACTAGCACAGATACGCAGTATTTT
TRBJ2-1	TRBV20-1	TRBD2	few	CSARGTSGNEQFF	TGCAGTGCTAGAGGGACTAGCGGCAATGAGCAGTTCTTC
TRBJ2-7	TRBV28	NA	many	CASNWGQGSSGSWYEQYF	TGTGCCAGCAATTGGGGACAGGGGTCTAGCGGGAGTTGGTACGAGCAGTACTTC
TRBJ1-5	TRBV6-1	NA	many	CASARMRGNQPQHF	TGTGCCAGCGCCAGGATGCGGGGCAATCAGCCCCAGCATTTT
TRBJ2-5	TRBV29-1	TRBD1	NA	CSVEGTAKGVSQETQYF	TGCAGCGTCGAGGGGACAGCAAAGGGCGTTTCACAAGAGACCCAGTACTTC
TRBJ1-1	TRBV2	TRBD1	NA	CASRRQGRYTEAFF	TGTGCCAGCAGAAGACAGGGCCGCTACACTGAAGCTTTCTTT
TRBJ1-3	TRBV7-2	NA	many	CASSSRGTIGNTIYF	TGTGCCAGCAGTTCACGGGGGACAATTGGAAACACCATATATTTT
TRBJ2-2	TRBV3-1	NA	many	CASKQGLNTGELFF	TGTGCCAGCAAACAGGGCCTGAACACCGGGGAGCTGTTTTTT
TRBJ2-7	TRBV20-1	NA	few	CSASQIEQYF	TGCAGTGCTAGCCAGATCGAGCAGTACTTC
TRBJ2-7	TRBV7-8	TRBD1	many	CASSDRTGGEQYF	TGTGCCAGCAGCGACAGGACAGGGGGCGAGCAGTACTTC
TRBJ1-1	TRBV7-8	NA	many	CASSLVSTEAFF	TGTGCCAGCAGCTTAGTATCAACTGAAGCTTTCTTT
TRBJ2-3	TRBV20-1	NA	NA	CSAQGAGFSTDTQYF	TGCAGTGCTCAGGGAGCGGGCTTCAGCACAGATACGCAGTATTTT
TRBJ1-2	TRBV6-2/TRBV6-3	NA	NA	CATETPSQGRGYGYTF	TGTGCCACCGAAACACCCTCGCAGGGACGGGGCTATGGCTACACCTTC
TRBJ1-2	TRBV7-3	TRBD1	few	CASSQGGGPLNYGYTF	TGTGCCAGCAGCCAAGGGGGCGGCCCATTAAACTATGGCTACACCTTC